One T cell receptor (beta chain) is described in this entry. Its cognate antigen is unknown. This sample is drawn from a study of cytomegalovirus exposure and HLA in healthy donors. Study findings and constraints: In a later analysis, at a false discovery rate of 0.05, 16,951 TCR beta sequences were associated with HLA alleles. Sequencing likely generated an artifact that appeared as a cluster of highly shared sequence variants. Cytomegalovirus-associated TCR beta chains were listed, numbering 150 to 200.

The V end was cut by 5 bases, the J end by 10 bases, with 17 bases between. CDR1 and CDR2 (germline): MDHEN, SYDVKM. This CDR3 is 13 amino acids long. The PCR contained 60 Vbeta and 13 Jbeta primers. This table comes from immunoSEQ multiplex PCR, and its TCRdb copy is limited to in-frame clones, with some not included. The sample yields approximately 150,000 clones, approximately 76% seen once. The sample comprised PBMCs. J is TRBJ1-1 and V is TRBV28; D might be TRBD1 (6 bases). The sequence was collected from a man aged 35 to 55 in good health and CMV-seronegative. CDR3 sequence: CASSRRDTGTAFF. DNA of the CDR3: TGTGCCAGCAGTCGACGGGACACTGGGACAGCTTTCTTT. Looking up the rest from reference TRBV28 and TRBJ1-1 gives the full variable domain: DVKVTQSSRYLVKRTGEKVFLECVQDMDHENMFWYRQDPGLGLRLIYFSYDVKMKEKGDIPEGYSVSREKKERFSLILESASTNQTSMYLCASSRRDTGTAFFGQGTRLTVV.